This T cell receptor (beta chain) was identified in a study of T cells in localized non-small cell lung cancer. This CDR3 has 14 residues. The V segment lost 7 bases and the J segment 0 bases; nucleotides outside the gene matches: 1. The germline gives CDR1 SGHRS, CDR2 YFSETQ. Libraries were prepared by immunoSEQ multiplex PCR; TCRdb keeps only in-frame clonotypes and omits some of them. There are 30,000 or so clones in the sample; roughly 91% occur only once, and 10% to 15% lies in the top ten. The chain carries TRBV5-1 and TRBJ2-1; TRBD2 matches at 10 bases. This TCR was sampled from a female donor over 55 with stage III squamous cell lung carcinoma. Sequenced material: peripheral blood, taken before any cancer treatment. CDR3 nucleotides: TGCGCCAGCTCTAGCGGGAGCTCCTACAATGAGCAGTTCTTC. It encodes CASSSGSSYNEQFF. Using reference TRBV5-1 and TRBJ2-1 for the parts outside the CDR3, the full variable domain is KAGVTQTPRYLIKTRGQQVTLSCSPISGHRSVSWYQQTPGQGLQFLFEYFSETQRNKGNFPGRFSGRQFSNSRSEMNVSTLELGDSALYLCASSSGSSYNEQFFGPGTRLTVL.